This T cell receptor (beta chain) is drawn from a study of T cell responses to AZD1222 COVID-19 vaccine. Study-level results: It should be noted that donors were predominantly white British and more often female, and clonal diversity was possibly underestimated. Along spike, vaccine-associated CD4 TCRs were found throughout, with dominance at 160-218 and 743-854. Spike-specific TCRs gained breadth and depth after people received two AZD1222 doses. The study sampled repertoires only after the peak T cell response.

A word on this clone: Its antigen is not known.

The table came from immunoSEQ multiplex PCR; TCRdb's copy has only in-frame clones and leaves some out. The sample lists 120,000 to 150,000 clones, around 90% occurring once. The V gene's germline CDR1 is KGHDR and CDR2 SFDVKD. The germline V and J ends were trimmed by 4 bases and 4 bases, with 13 bases remaining between them. This CDR3 is built from 15 residues. The chain combines TRBV24-1 with TRBJ2-1; a weak D match, TRBD1 (6 bases). The sequenced sample was peripheral blood, obtained on day 0 of AZD1222 vaccination. The receptor was isolated from an adult in good health. The CDR3, as DNA: TGTGCCACCAGTGACCTCCAGGGGCCGTACAATGAGCAGTTCTTC. It yields the protein CATSDLQGPYNEQFF.